What follows are 27 T cell receptor beta chains derived from one specimen sequenced in a study of cytomegalovirus exposure and HLA in healthy donors. This PCR relied on a set of 60 Vbeta primers and 13 Jbeta primers. The assay was immunoSEQ multiplex PCR, and TCRdb's table has in-frame clones only and misses some. This sample yields about 130,000 clones, of which 72% are seen a single time; approximately 3.8% belongs to the top ten. The sequencing input was PBMCs. The source of these receptors is a man aged 30-40 years in good health and CMV-seronegative.

The chain uses TRBV9 and TRBJ2-2, with TRBD2 matching 13 bases. Germline values: CDR1 SGDLS, CDR2 YYNGEE. CDR3 size: 18 residues. Trimming took 3 bases from V and 0 from J; bases not matched to a gene: 5. The CDR3 DNA sequence: TGTGCCAGCAGCGCCCGACTAGCGGGGGGTCCGAACACCGGGGAGCTGTTTTTT. The encoded protein is CASSARLAGGPNTGELFF.

The chain's CDR3 is CASSLLGEGNNEQFF. The CDR3 DNA reads TGTGCCAGCAGCTTACTCGGGGAAGGTAACAATGAGCAGTTCTTC. The gene calls are TRBV7-3 and TRBJ2-1, with D tentatively TRBD2 (5 bases). This CDR3 has 15 residues. CDR1 SGHTA and CDR2 FQGTGA come from the germline V gene. V lost 2 bases and J 5 bases, leaving 13 bases between the germline ends.

The rearrangement uses TRBV5-6 and TRBJ2-1; TRBD2 aligns across 12 bases. Germline V CDR1 and CDR2: SGHDT, YYEEEE. The CDR3 has 17 amino acids. The V gene end was trimmed by 3 bases and the J gene end by 2 bases; junction bases not matched to a gene: 6. DNA of the CDR3: TGTGCCAGCAGCTCGAGACTAGCGGGGGATACCTACAATGAGCAGTTCTTC. The encoded protein is CASSSRLAGDTYNEQFF.

The CDR3 reads CASSLGLSQETQYF. CDR3 DNA: TGCGCCAGCAGCTTGGGACTATCACAAGAGACCCAGTACTTC. The rearrangement links TRBV5-1 to TRBJ2-5, with a tentative D call TRBD2 (5 bases). The CDR3 sequence is 14 residues long. Trimming removed 0 bases from V and 2 bases from J, with 8 bases in between. Germline V lookup: CDR1 SGHRS, CDR2 YFSETQ.

This clone has only a few counts. The chain employs TRBV27 and TRBJ2-5, with 8 positions matching TRBD2. TRBJ2-7 explains the end of the DNA better; the J call may be wrong. The CDR3 runs 14 residues. CDR1 and CDR2 (germline): MNHEY, SMNVEV (reference sequence). Here the CDR3 DNA reads TGTGCCAGCAGTTTGCGGGGGGCCGGCTACGAGCAGTACTTC. Its protein is CASSLRGAGYEQYF.

The rearrangement links TRBV28 to TRBJ1-1; TRBD1 is a possible D gene (6 bases). Trimming took 7 bases from V and 7 from J, leaving 31 bases between them. This CDR3 is 18 amino acids long. Germline CDR1 reads MDHEN; CDR2 reads SYDVKM. CDR3 region: CASIDFLAGAVFSHEAFF. For the CDR3, the DNA is TGTGCCAGCATTGATTTTTTGGCAGGGGCGGTTTTCTCCCATGAAGCTTTCTTT.

V and J are TRBV19 and TRBJ1-1, with TRBD1 matching 10 bases. The germline V gene encodes CDR1 LNHDA and CDR2 SQIVND (reference sequence). This CDR3 region has 16 residues. The J segment lost 1 base and the V segment lost 8 bases, leaving 10 bases of the junction unmatched. The CDR3 loop is CASSQDRGLPNTEAFF. The CDR3 bases are TGTGCCAGTTCTCAGGACAGGGGGTTACCGAACACTGAAGCTTTCTTT.

The chain has TRBV21-1 and TRBJ2-6; no DNA check was done on the table's D call, TRBD1. TRBV21-1 is marked as a pseudogene. This CDR3 has 19 residues. Here the CDR3 DNA reads TGTGCCAGCAGCCCTCCCGGGCAGGGTGGGTTCTCTGGGGCCAACGTCCTGACTTTC. Translating gives CASSPPGQGGFSGANVLTF.

The rearrangement links TRBV4-2 to TRBJ2-1; 8 nucleotides line up with TRBD1. Looked up from germline, CDR1 is LGHNA and CDR2 is YNFKEQ. This CDR3 is built from 18 residues. Trimming took 0 bases from V and 7 from J; bases not matched to a gene: 14. The CDR3 loop is CASSQDRGATGVPNEQFF. The CDR3 DNA reads TGTGCCAGCAGCCAAGATCGAGGTGCGACAGGGGTCCCGAATGAGCAGTTCTTC.

This clone was counted a few times. The CDR3 nucleotides are TGTGCCAGCAGCCAAGGACTAGCGGGGGCCGATACGCAGTATTTT. It is translated as CASSQGLAGADTQYF. This chain connects TRBV11-2 to TRBJ2-3, with 13 bases identical to TRBD2. The CDR3 covers 15 residues. Per the germline V gene, CDR1 is SGHAT and CDR2 is FQNNGV. V gave up 5 bases and J gave up 6 bases; unmatched junction bases: 5.

The chain combines TRBV6-5 with TRBJ2-3, with 8 bases identical to TRBD1. The CDR3 totals 14 residues. The germline gives CDR1 MNHEY, CDR2 SVGAGI. J was trimmed by 4 bases and V by 6 bases; bases with no gene match: 6. CDR3 nucleotide sequence: TGTGCCAGCAGACCAGGACAGGGAGCAGATACGCAGTATTTT. Protein: CASRPGQGADTQYF.

The chain has TRBV5-1 and TRBJ1-2; D unclear. Germline V gene data show CDR1 as SGHRS and CDR2 as YFSETQ. V was cut by 2 bases and J by 3 bases, with 11 bases left in between. This CDR3 has 14 amino acids. The CDR3, as DNA: TGCGCCAGCAGCTTATACGCCGAGGACTATGGCTACACCTTC. It translates to CASSLYAEDYGYTF. The full variable domain, rest sourced from reference TRBV5-1 and TRBJ1-2, is KAGVTQTPRYLIKTRGQQVTLSCSPISGHRSVSWYQQTPGQGLQFLFEYFSETQRNKGNFPGRFSGRQFSNSRSEMNVSTLELGDSALYLCASSLYAEDYGYTFGSGTRLTVV.

J is TRBJ2-3 and V is TRBV7-8; 7 bases fit TRBD2. Germline CDR1 SGHVS, CDR2 FQNEAQ. V lost 5 bases and J lost 3; bases outside the gene matches: 5. The CDR3 loop spans 14 amino acids. Here the CDR3 reads CASSPRRGTDTQYF. The CDR3 DNA reads TGTGCCAGCAGCCCCAGGCGGGGGACAGATACGCAGTATTTT.

The V and J genes are TRBV5-8 and TRBJ2-7, with a tentative D call TRBD2 (5 bases). The V and J ends lost 0 bases and 3 bases respectively, with 7 bases between them. Germline V lookup: CDR1 SGHTS, CDR2 YDEGEE. This CDR3 is built from 13 residues. CDR3 region: CASSLGLNYEQYF. CDR3 DNA sequence: TGTGCCAGCAGCTTGGGACTAAACTACGAGCAGTACTTC.

J is TRBJ1-4 and V is TRBV19; 12 bases match TRBD1. Trimming took 7 bases from V and 5 from J; bases not matched to a gene: 17. Germline V gives CDR1 LNHDA, CDR2 SQIVND (reference sequence). The CDR3 length is 19 residues. CDR3 sequence: CASMGQGARFGVDNEKLFF. The CDR3 region has the DNA TGTGCCAGTATGGGACAGGGGGCGCGATTCGGTGTCGACAATGAAAAACTGTTTTTT.

V usage is TRBV11-2 and J usage is TRBJ2-5; D is unclear. V was pared by 2 bases and J by 1 base, with 2 bases between. This CDR3 is built from 12 residues. Germline CDR1 and CDR2: SGHAT and FQNNGV. The DNA for the CDR3 is TGTGCCAGCAGCTTACTCCAAGAGACCCAGTACTTC. Protein product: CASSLLQETQYF.

This clone was picked up a small number of times. The chain recombines TRBV5-1 with TRBJ1-6; tentatively, D is TRBD1 (6 bases). Looked up from germline, CDR1 is SGHRS and CDR2 is YFSETQ. The V and J ends lost 4 bases and 0 bases respectively, with 14 bases between them. The CDR3 totals 17 residues. CDR3: CASSREGVSSYNSPLHF. The CDR3 region has the DNA TGCGCCAGCAGCCGGGAGGGGGTAAGCTCCTATAATTCACCCCTCCACTTT.

CDR3 bases: TGTGCCAGCGACGCGGGGGATCCAAACAGGGTCCGGGAGACCCAGTACTTC. Translation gives CASDAGDPNRVRETQYF. V is TRBV7-9 and J is TRBJ2-5; possible D gene TRBD2, 7 bases. Germline values: CDR1 SEHNR, CDR2 FQNEAQ (reference sequence). This CDR3 comprises 17 residues. The V gene lost 8 bases and the J gene lost 5 bases, with 27 bases spanning the gap.

The chain is built from TRBV15 and TRBJ1-3, with unresolved D. This CDR3 has 15 amino acids. The V end was cut by 1 base, the J end by 4 bases, with 11 bases between. Germline values: CDR1 LNHNV, CDR2 YYDKDF (reference sequence). CDR3 sequence: CATSRADGGGNTIYF. The CDR3 region has the DNA TGTGCCACCAGCAGAGCAGACGGCGGGGGAAACACCATATATTTT.

This clone was observed once. This sequence joins TRBV11-2 and TRBJ1-2; the D gene is possibly TRBD1 (5 bases). The germline CDR1 and CDR2 sequences are SGHAT and FQNNGV. V lost 0 bases and J 4 bases, leaving 12 bases between the germline ends. The CDR3 extends over 15 amino acids. The CDR3 protein is CASSLDVTETYGYTF. The CDR3 DNA reads as TGTGCCAGCAGCTTAGATGTGACAGAGACCTATGGCTACACCTTC.

The chain uses TRBV29-1 and TRBJ2-3; D is perhaps TRBD2 (6 bases). Germline lookup yields CDR1 SQVTM and CDR2 ANQGSEA. V dropped 3 bases and J dropped 1 base, with 17 bases sitting between them. This CDR3 has 16 amino acids. The CDR3 DNA reads TGCAGCGTTGAGGATCCTATGGGGGGTCGCACAGATACGCAGTATTTT. It is translated as CSVEDPMGGRTDTQYF.

The gene calls are TRBV13 and TRBJ2-5; D perhaps matches TRBD1 (6 bases). The J call may be incorrect, as the DNA end agrees better with TRBJ2-7. Germline-derived CDR1 and CDR2 are PRHDT and FYEKMQ (reference sequence). The CDR3 length is 14 residues. The CDR3 nucleotides are TGTGCCAGCAGCTCCATACTCAGGGGCTACGAGCAGTACTTC. It yields the protein CASSSILRGYEQYF.

The V gene is TRBV7-9, the J gene TRBJ2-1; 7 bases match TRBD1. This CDR3 region has 16 residues. In germline, CDR1 is SEHNR, CDR2 FQNEAQ (reference sequence). V dropped 5 bases and J dropped 2; count of bases not matched to a gene: 9. Written as DNA, the CDR3 is TGTGCCAGCAGCCCCCGCTCTGGACAGGCCTACAATGAGCAGTTCTTC. This translates into CASSPRSGQAYNEQFF.

CDR3 nucleotide sequence: TGTGCCAGCAGTGTCGACAGCGTCAACTATGGCTACACCTTC. Amino acid sequence: CASSVDSVNYGYTF. The rearrangement uses TRBV6-6 and TRBJ1-2; TRBD1 might be the D (5 bases). The CDR3 extends over 14 amino acids. The V end lost 5 bases, the J end lost 2 bases, and 12 bases lay between the germline ends. Germline V gene data show CDR1 as MNHNY and CDR2 as SVGAGI (reference sequence).

The chain couples TRBV28 to TRBJ1-1, with D unresolved. The CDR3 covers 15 residues. Germline V gene lookup returns CDR1 MDHEN and CDR2 SYDVKM. V was trimmed by 6 bases and J by 1 base, leaving 15 bases between them. The CDR3 coding sequence is TGTGCCAGCAGGACCGGCGGTACACAGAACACTGAAGCTTTCTTT. Its translation: CASRTGGTQNTEAFF.

The chain combines TRBV19 with TRBJ2-1, with D unresolved. Trimming removed 0 bases from V and 5 bases from J, with 20 bases in between. Germline V gene lookup returns CDR1 LNHDA and CDR2 SQIVND (reference sequence). The CDR3 is 18 amino acids. The CDR3: CASSIEVVYQDTHNEQFF. As DNA, the CDR3 is TGTGCCAGTAGTATAGAAGTTGTCTACCAAGACACCCACAATGAGCAGTTCTTC.

The chain joins TRBV30 to TRBJ2-7, with 11 nucleotides matching TRBD1. The V gene end was trimmed by 5 bases and the J gene end by 4 bases; junction bases not matched to a gene: 7. The CDR3 runs to 14 residues. Germline lookup yields CDR1 GTSNPN and CDR2 SVGIG (reference sequence). The chain's CDR3 is CAWLPRDRGYEQYF. The CDR3 DNA reads as TGTGCCTGGCTCCCCCGGGACAGGGGGTACGAGCAGTACTTC.